The sequence of this TCR beta chain was determined in a study of CD8+ T cells in alopecia areata. General study results and limits: Researchers reported that TCR sharing among patients proved less clear than in mice, possibly HLA-linked. More clonal than normal scalp was lesional scalp, particularly alopecia totalis/universalis.

It was cDNA, reverse transcribed from extracted RNA, that served as the sequencing template. Some clones are missing from TCRdb's copy, which holds only in-frame ones; the method was immunoSEQ multiplex PCR. The sample holds hundreds of thousands of clones; approximately 61% are singletons and the top ten take approximately 1.2%. About this clone itself: Its target is unknown.

The input for sequencing was CD4+ T cells sorted from blood, taken at week 0. This TCR was recovered from a human donor with alopecia areata.

This chain's CDR3 is CASSPTGQGFYEQYF. CDR3 nucleotide sequence: TGCGCCAGCAGCCCCACTGGACAGGGCTTCTACGAGCAGTACTTC. The chain links TRBV5-1 to TRBJ2-7, with 8 bases fitting TRBD1. Germline V gene lookup returns CDR1 SGHRS and CDR2 YFSETQ. This CDR3 region has 15 residues. The ends lost 4 bases at V and 3 bases at J; junction bases unmatched: 9.